This is a list of T cell receptor beta chains from one sample in a study of post-analysis software for immune sequencing data. Via MiXCR, TCRdb re-called the PCR reads, giving one row per CDR3 protein. Of approximately 690,000 distinct CDR3 sequences in the sample, approximately 59% were seen once. The sequencing input was blood. Receptors originate from a girl aged 2 to 10 with multiple sclerosis. CDR3s include the opening cysteine and the closing phenylalanine or tryptophan. Fields, in order: clone size, D gene, J gene, V gene, CDR3 DNA, CDR3 protein. The D gene is left open where the match is weak. Clone size, where shown, is once, few, many, or a class for clones that have expanded.

abundance: .
d_gene: TRBD1
j_gene: TRBJ2-7
v_gene: TRBV28
CDR3nt: TGTGCCAGCAGTCCCCCCCGGGACAGCGAAACCTACGAGCAGTACTTC
CDR3aa: CASSPPRDSETYEQYF

abundance: .
d_gene: .
j_gene: TRBJ1-2
v_gene: TRBV29-1
CDR3nt: TGCAGCGTGCTCCTAACAGGGAGCTATGGCTACACCTTC
CDR3aa: CSVLLTGSYGYTF

abundance: few
d_gene: .
j_gene: TRBJ1-5
v_gene: TRBV29-1
CDR3nt: TGCAGCGTTGAATCGGGAAGCAATCAGCCCCAGCATTTT
CDR3aa: CSVESGSNQPQHF

abundance: .
d_gene: .
j_gene: TRBJ1-1
v_gene: TRBV6-2/TRBV6-3
CDR3nt: TGTGCCAGCAGTTACGAGATTTGGGTGAACACTGAAGCTTTCTTT
CDR3aa: CASSYEIWVNTEAFF

abundance: .
d_gene: .
j_gene: TRBJ1-1
v_gene: TRBV6-5
CDR3nt: TGTGCCAGCAGTCGACCGATCTCCATGAACACTGAAGCTTTCTTT
CDR3aa: CASSRPISMNTEAFF

abundance: once
d_gene: TRBD2
j_gene: TRBJ2-3
v_gene: TRBV7-2
CDR3nt: TGTGCCAGCAGCAGCGGTAGCGGGACCACCGCTACGCAGTATTTT
CDR3aa: CASSSGSGTTATQYF

abundance: .
d_gene: TRBD1
j_gene: TRBJ1-2
v_gene: TRBV6-5
CDR3nt: TGTGCCAGCAGCACACACCAGGCGGGACAGCCTTATGGCTACACCTTC
CDR3aa: CASSTHQAGQPYGYTF

abundance: .
d_gene: .
j_gene: TRBJ2-2
v_gene: TRBV6-5
CDR3nt: TGTGCCAGCAGTTACTCCCGGGGGAGACCCGGGGAGCTGTTTTTT
CDR3aa: CASSYSRGRPGELFF

abundance: .
d_gene: TRBD1
j_gene: TRBJ2-6
v_gene: TRBV5-1
CDR3nt: TGCGCCAGCAGCTGGACAGGGATCTCTGGGGCCAACGTCCTGACTTTC
CDR3aa: CASSWTGISGANVLTF

abundance: .
d_gene: .
j_gene: TRBJ2-5
v_gene: TRBV2
CDR3nt: TGTGCCAGCGGCCTCTACGTCGGCCAAGAGACCCAGTACTTC
CDR3aa: CASGLYVGQETQYF

abundance: .
d_gene: TRBD2
j_gene: TRBJ2-3
v_gene: TRBV5-6
CDR3nt: TGTGCCAGCAGCTTGCCCAGCGGGGAAACAGATACGCAGTATTTT
CDR3aa: CASSLPSGETDTQYF

abundance: .
d_gene: TRBD1
j_gene: TRBJ2-7
v_gene: TRBV9
CDR3nt: TGTGCTAGCAGCCTAGGGACAGGGATAAGTGACGAGCAGTACTTC
CDR3aa: CASSLGTGISDEQYF

abundance: .
d_gene: .
j_gene: TRBJ2-5
v_gene: TRBV5-1
CDR3nt: TGCGCCAGCAGCTCTGGGAAATGGGAGCAGTACTTC
CDR3aa: CASSSGKWEQYF

abundance: .
d_gene: .
j_gene: TRBJ2-7
v_gene: TRBV7-9
CDR3nt: TGTGCCAGCAGCTCTTCCGGCGGTGGCAGCGAGCAGTACTTC
CDR3aa: CASSSSGGGSEQYF

abundance: few
d_gene: .
j_gene: TRBJ2-7
v_gene: TRBV5-6
CDR3nt: TGTGCCAGCAATAGGGCAGGGACCCTCCACGAGCAGTACTTC
CDR3aa: CASNRAGTLHEQYF

abundance: .
d_gene: TRBD2
j_gene: TRBJ2-1
v_gene: TRBV20-1
CDR3nt: TGCAGTGCTATTAGCGGGGAGACTTACAATGAGCAGTTCTTC
CDR3aa: CSAISGETYNEQFF

abundance: .
d_gene: .
j_gene: TRBJ2-5
v_gene: TRBV7-2
CDR3nt: TGTGCCAGCGGTCGGACGCCTGAAGTGACCCAGTACTTC
CDR3aa: CASGRTPEVTQYF

abundance: .
d_gene: .
j_gene: TRBJ1-1
v_gene: TRBV12-3/TRBV12-4
CDR3nt: TGTGCCAGCAGTTGGGGACCGCCGAACACTGAAGCTTTCTTT
CDR3aa: CASSWGPPNTEAFF

abundance: few
d_gene: TRBD1
j_gene: TRBJ1-5
v_gene: TRBV7-9
CDR3nt: TGTGCCAGCAGCCCAGGGGACAGGGAAGCGGGACAGCCCCAGCATTTT
CDR3aa: CASSPGDREAGQPQHF

abundance: .
d_gene: .
j_gene: TRBJ2-3
v_gene: TRBV2
CDR3nt: TGTGCCAGCAGTGGGGCTGGAACAGATACGCAGTATTTT
CDR3aa: CASSGAGTDTQYF

abundance: .
d_gene: TRBD1
j_gene: TRBJ1-1
v_gene: TRBV5-1
CDR3nt: TGCGCCAGCAGCGGGACAGGCTTGAACACTGAAGCTTTCTTT
CDR3aa: CASSGTGLNTEAFF

abundance: few
d_gene: TRBD1
j_gene: TRBJ1-1
v_gene: TRBV6-5
CDR3nt: TGTGCCAGCAGTACGACAGGGGGGATGAACACTGAAGCTTTCTTT
CDR3aa: CASSTTGGMNTEAFF

abundance: .
d_gene: .
j_gene: TRBJ1-2
v_gene: TRBV7-3
CDR3nt: TGTGCCAGCAGCTCGACCCCGGGCTATGGCTACACCTTC
CDR3aa: CASSSTPGYGYTF

abundance: .
d_gene: TRBD1
j_gene: TRBJ2-1
v_gene: TRBV5-1
CDR3nt: TGCGCCAGCAGCCCTTCGACAGGGATGGGGGTGAGCTCCTACAATGAGCAGTTCTTC
CDR3aa: CASSPSTGMGVSSYNEQFF

abundance: .
d_gene: TRBD1
j_gene: TRBJ1-1
v_gene: TRBV7-2
CDR3nt: TGTGCCAGCAGCTTAGTAGGACAGGGGGCCAAACAAGCTGAAGCTTTCTTT
CDR3aa: CASSLVGQGAKQAEAFF

abundance: .
d_gene: .
j_gene: TRBJ2-5
v_gene: TRBV6-6
CDR3nt: TGTACCAGCAGTTGCCCATCACAGGGTCTAGAGACCCAGTACTTC
CDR3aa: CTSSCPSQGLETQYF

abundance: few
d_gene: .
j_gene: TRBJ2-7
v_gene: TRBV12-3/TRBV12-4
CDR3nt: TGTGCCAGCAGTATTAGCGGAGGGGGGTTCTCCGAGCAGTACTTC
CDR3aa: CASSISGGGFSEQYF

abundance: .
d_gene: .
j_gene: TRBJ1-1
v_gene: TRBV20-1
CDR3nt: TGCAGTGCTCTGGTGGGGAAAGCCGACGAAGCTTTCTTT
CDR3aa: CSALVGKADEAFF

abundance: .
d_gene: TRBD1
j_gene: TRBJ2-1
v_gene: TRBV28
CDR3nt: TGTGCCAGCAGTCTAGTGACTTCTGGACAGGATGAGCAGTTCTTC
CDR3aa: CASSLVTSGQDEQFF

abundance: .
d_gene: .
j_gene: TRBJ1-1
v_gene: TRBV6-5
CDR3nt: TGTGCCAGCAGGAGATCCAGAAACACTGAAGCTTTCTTT
CDR3aa: CASRRSRNTEAFF

abundance: .
d_gene: TRBD2
j_gene: TRBJ2-1
v_gene: TRBV10-2
CDR3nt: TGCGCCAGCAGTGAGGCGATGGGGGGGGGCAATGAGCAGTTCTTC
CDR3aa: CASSEAMGGGNEQFF

abundance: .
d_gene: .
j_gene: TRBJ1-3
v_gene: TRBV7-9
CDR3nt: TGTGCCAGCAGCGAACGGCCCGCGTTCGGAAACACCATATATTTT
CDR3aa: CASSERPAFGNTIYF

abundance: .
d_gene: .
j_gene: TRBJ1-2
v_gene: TRBV7-8
CDR3nt: TGTGCCAGCAGCCCCGCGGGACGGTCTAACTATGGCTACACCTTC
CDR3aa: CASSPAGRSNYGYTF

abundance: .
d_gene: TRBD1
j_gene: TRBJ1-2
v_gene: TRBV11-2
CDR3nt: TGTGCCAGCAGCTTAGAACAGGGGCCATCCTATGGCTACACCTTC
CDR3aa: CASSLEQGPSYGYTF

abundance: .
d_gene: .
j_gene: TRBJ2-3
v_gene: TRBV7-3
CDR3nt: TGTGCCAGCAGCACAGGGGGGGATCCGGATACGCAGTATTTT
CDR3aa: CASSTGGDPDTQYF

abundance: .
d_gene: TRBD2
j_gene: TRBJ2-5
v_gene: TRBV29-1
CDR3nt: TGCAGCGCTCTTACCGGGACTAGCGGGAGTGGGGGAGAGACCCAGTACTTC
CDR3aa: CSALTGTSGSGGETQYF

abundance: .
d_gene: TRBD2
j_gene: TRBJ2-1
v_gene: TRBV12-3/TRBV12-4
CDR3nt: TGTGCCAGCAGCGGGACTAGCGCTTACAATGAGCAGTTCTTC
CDR3aa: CASSGTSAYNEQFF

abundance: .
d_gene: TRBD1
j_gene: TRBJ2-5
v_gene: TRBV3-1
CDR3nt: TGTGCCAGCAGCCGGTACAGAACTGGACAGGGATGGCAGTACTTC
CDR3aa: CASSRYRTGQGWQYF

abundance: few
d_gene: .
j_gene: TRBJ2-4
v_gene: TRBV12-3/TRBV12-4
CDR3nt: TGTGCCAGCAGTCCCGATCCCGGGAGAACCAAAAACATTCAGTACTTC
CDR3aa: CASSPDPGRTKNIQYF

abundance: .
d_gene: .
j_gene: TRBJ2-5
v_gene: TRBV6-5
CDR3nt: TGTGCCAGCAGTTACGTGGCGACCCAAGAGACCCAGTACTTC
CDR3aa: CASSYVATQETQYF

abundance: .
d_gene: TRBD1
j_gene: TRBJ2-5
v_gene: TRBV6-2/TRBV6-3
CDR3nt: TGTGCCAGCACCCCATACAGGGGGGAGGAAGAGACCCAGTACTTC
CDR3aa: CASTPYRGEEETQYF

abundance: .
d_gene: TRBD2
j_gene: TRBJ2-2
v_gene: TRBV27
CDR3nt: TGTGCCAGCAGTTTATTCGCCGGGACTAGCGGTGGCACCGGGGAGCTGTTTTTT
CDR3aa: CASSLFAGTSGGTGELFF

abundance: few
d_gene: .
j_gene: TRBJ1-5
v_gene: TRBV7-2
CDR3nt: TGTGCCAGCAGCTTAATGGGGAAAGGAAATCAGCCCCAGCATTTT
CDR3aa: CASSLMGKGNQPQHF

abundance: .
d_gene: .
j_gene: TRBJ2-1
v_gene: TRBV2
CDR3nt: TGTGCCAGTCGGACCCTAGAAGCATACAATGAGCAGTTCTTC
CDR3aa: CASRTLEAYNEQFF

abundance: .
d_gene: .
j_gene: TRBJ2-1
v_gene: TRBV5-1
CDR3nt: TGCGCCAGCAGCCTCGACAGGGACTTCTCCAATGAGCAGTTCTTC
CDR3aa: CASSLDRDFSNEQFF

abundance: .
d_gene: .
j_gene: TRBJ1-5
v_gene: TRBV20-1
CDR3nt: TGCAGTGCTAGTCCACTCACAGAGAGCAATCAGCCCCAGCATTTT
CDR3aa: CSASPLTESNQPQHF